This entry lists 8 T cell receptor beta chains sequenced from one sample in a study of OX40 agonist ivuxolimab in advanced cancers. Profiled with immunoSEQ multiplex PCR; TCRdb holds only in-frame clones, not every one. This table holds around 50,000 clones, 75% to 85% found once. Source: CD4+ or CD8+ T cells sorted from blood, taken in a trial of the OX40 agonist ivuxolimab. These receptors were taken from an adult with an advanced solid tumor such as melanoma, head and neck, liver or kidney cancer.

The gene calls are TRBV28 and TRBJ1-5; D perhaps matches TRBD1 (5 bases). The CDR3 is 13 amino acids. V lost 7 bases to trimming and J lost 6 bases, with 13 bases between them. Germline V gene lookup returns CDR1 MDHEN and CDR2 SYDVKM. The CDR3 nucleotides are TGTGCCAGCACTACAGTAGGGACTCAGCCCCAGCATTTT. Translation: CASTTVGTQPQHF. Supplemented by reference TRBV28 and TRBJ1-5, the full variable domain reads DVKVTQSSRYLVKRTGEKVFLECVQDMDHENMFWYRQDPGLGLRLIYFSYDVKMKEKGDIPEGYSVSREKKERFSLILESASTNQTSMYLCASTTVGTQPQHFGDGTRLSIL.

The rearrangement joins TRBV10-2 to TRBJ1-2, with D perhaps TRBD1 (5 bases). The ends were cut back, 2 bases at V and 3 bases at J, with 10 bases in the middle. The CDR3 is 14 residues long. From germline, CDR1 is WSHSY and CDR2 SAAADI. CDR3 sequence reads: CASSEGGNYYGYTF. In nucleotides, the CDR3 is TGCGCCAGCAGTGAGGGGGGTAATTACTATGGCTACACCTTC.

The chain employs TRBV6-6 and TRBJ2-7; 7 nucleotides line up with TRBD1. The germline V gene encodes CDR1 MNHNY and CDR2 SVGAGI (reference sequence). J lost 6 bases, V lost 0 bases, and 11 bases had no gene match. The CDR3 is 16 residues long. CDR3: CASSYSLGQAWSEQYF. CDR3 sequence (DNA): TGTGCCAGCAGTTACTCCCTTGGACAGGCATGGAGCGAGCAGTACTTC.

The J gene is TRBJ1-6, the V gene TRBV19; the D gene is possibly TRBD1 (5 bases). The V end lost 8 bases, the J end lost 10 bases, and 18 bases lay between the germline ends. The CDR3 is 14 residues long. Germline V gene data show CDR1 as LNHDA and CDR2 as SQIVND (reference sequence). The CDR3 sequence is CASRSRDRSSPLHF. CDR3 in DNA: TGTGCCAGTCGATCTCGGGACCGGTCCTCACCCCTCCACTTT.

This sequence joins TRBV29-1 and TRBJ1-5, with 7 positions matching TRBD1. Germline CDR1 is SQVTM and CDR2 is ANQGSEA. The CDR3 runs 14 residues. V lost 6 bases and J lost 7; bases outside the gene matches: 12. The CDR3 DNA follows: TGCAGCGTCCAGGTAGGGGGCGCAGGGCAGCCCCAGCATTTT. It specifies CSVQVGGAGQPQHF. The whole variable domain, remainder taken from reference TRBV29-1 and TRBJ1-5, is SAVISQKPSRDICQRGTSLTIQCQVDSQVTMMFWYRQQPGQSLTLIATANQGSEATYESGFVIDKFPISRPNLTFSTLTVSNMSPEDSSIYLCSVQVGGAGQPQHFGDGTRLSIL.

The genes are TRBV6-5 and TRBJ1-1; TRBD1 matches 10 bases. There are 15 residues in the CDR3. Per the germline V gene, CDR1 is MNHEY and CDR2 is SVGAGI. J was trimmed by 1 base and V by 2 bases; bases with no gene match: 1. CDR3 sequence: CASSYRDRGNTEAFF. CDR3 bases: TGTGCCAGCAGTTACAGGGACAGGGGGAACACTGAAGCTTTCTTT.

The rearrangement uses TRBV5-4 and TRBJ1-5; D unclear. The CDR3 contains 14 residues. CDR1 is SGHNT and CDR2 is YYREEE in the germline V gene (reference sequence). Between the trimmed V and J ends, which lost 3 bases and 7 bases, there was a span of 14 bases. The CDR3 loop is CASSSEPQAQPQHF. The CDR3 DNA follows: TGTGCCAGCAGCTCCGAGCCGCAAGCCCAGCCCCAGCATTTT.

Here the CDR3 DNA reads TGTGCCATCAGTACAGGGGCTAACTATGGCTACACCTTC. Protein sequence: CAISTGANYGYTF. V usage is TRBV10-3 and J usage is TRBJ1-2, with 7 bases fitting TRBD1. This CDR3 contains 13 residues. Trimming cost V 5 bases and J 0 bases; bases outside gene matches: 0. Germline values: CDR1 ENHRY, CDR2 SYGVKD.